This T cell receptor (beta chain) was retrieved from a study of blood T cell repertoires in COVID-19. Study-level information: The study drew acute and convalescent COVID-19 samples from the United States, Italy and Spain. The analysed material was cDNA or gDNA that came from T cells, B-cell-depleted T cells, or PBMCs.

This clone has only one observation. Original processing notes: By means of reference gene primer amplification, nucleated cell counts were estimated. The protocol was immunoSEQ multiplex PCR, while the TCRdb copy is restricted to in-frame clones and leaves out a portion. Clone size and V and J calls were adopted from that table, with D and trimming inferred from the DNA. The repertoire holds over 85,000 clones, with 65% to 90% as singletons. Germline CDR1 is MNHEY and CDR2 is SVGAGI. This CDR3 is built from 12 residues. The ends were cut back, 5 bases at V and 10 bases at J, with 12 bases in the middle.

The source material was peripheral blood. V and J are TRBV6-5 and TRBJ2-1, with a possible D match to TRBD2 (6 bases). The clonotype was recovered from a man between 60 and 75 years old with acute or convalescent COVID-19. The chain's CDR3 is CASSPGLREQFF. The CDR3 region has the DNA TGTGCCAGCAGTCCGGGACTCCGAGAGCAGTTCTTC.